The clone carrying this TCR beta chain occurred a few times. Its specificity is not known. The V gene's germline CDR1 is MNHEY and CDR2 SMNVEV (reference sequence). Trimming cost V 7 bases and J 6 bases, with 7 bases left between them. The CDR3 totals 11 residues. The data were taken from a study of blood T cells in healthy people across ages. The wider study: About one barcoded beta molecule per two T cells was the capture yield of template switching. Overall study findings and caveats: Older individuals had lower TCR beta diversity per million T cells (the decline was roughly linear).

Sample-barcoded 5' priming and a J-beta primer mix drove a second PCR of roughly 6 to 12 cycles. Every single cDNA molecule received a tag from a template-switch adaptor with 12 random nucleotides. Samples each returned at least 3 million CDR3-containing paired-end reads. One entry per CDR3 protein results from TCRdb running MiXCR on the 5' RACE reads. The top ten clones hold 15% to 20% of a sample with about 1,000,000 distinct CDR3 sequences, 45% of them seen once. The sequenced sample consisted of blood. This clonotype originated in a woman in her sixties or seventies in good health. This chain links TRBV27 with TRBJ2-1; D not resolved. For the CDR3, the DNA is TGTGCCAGCATCCGATCCAATGAGCAGTTCTTC. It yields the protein CASIRSNEQFF.